These T cell receptor beta chains were read from a single sample in a study of blood T cells in healthy people across ages. A single record per CDR3 protein comes from TCRdb applying MiXCR to the 5' RACE reads. Of approximately 830,000 distinct CDR3 sequences in the sample, roughly 60% were seen once. Sequencing was done on a sample of blood. Source of these receptors: a man aged 25 to 40 in good health. Each CDR3 is given with its conserved first and last residue. Each record gives: clone size, J gene, V gene, D gene, CDR3 DNA, CDR3 protein. D genes are given only for firm matches. Some rows have no size entry. The others give once, few or many, or a class for an expanded clone.

.,TRBJ1-3,TRBV21-1,.,TGTGCCAGCAGCAAAGGTACCAGCCTTGCGAACACCATATATTTT,CASSKGTSLANTIYF
.,TRBJ1-2,TRBV30,.,TGTGCCTGGAGTGTACCGGGAACCTCCGTCTTCTATGGCTACACCTTC,CAWSVPGTSVFYGYTF
.,TRBJ2-5,TRBV12-3/TRBV12-4,.,TGTGCCAGCAATTCGGACGCGAGGCAAGAGACCCAGTACTTC,CASNSDARQETQYF
.,TRBJ2-3,TRBV4-2,TRBD2,TGTGCCAGCAGCCAAGGTCCAGCGGGGGCCACAGATACGCAGTATTTT,CASSQGPAGATDTQYF
once,TRBJ2-3,TRBV18,TRBD2,TGTGCCAGCTCACCTCGGACTAGCGGGGGTTGGGATACGCAGTATTTT,CASSPRTSGGWDTQYF
.,TRBJ2-7,TRBV6-1,TRBD1,TGTGCCAGCAGAGCGGGACAGGGAGGATTCTACGAGCAGTACTTC,CASRAGQGGFYEQYF
few,TRBJ2-7,TRBV10-3,.,TGTGCCATCGGAGACGCTTCGGAGGGCGAGCAGTACTTC,CAIGDASEGEQYF
few,TRBJ2-7,TRBV5-1,.,TGCGCCAGCAGCCTCGGAGGGGGCAGCGAGCAGTACTTC,CASSLGGGSEQYF
.,TRBJ1-5,TRBV7-8,.,TGTGCCAGCAGCTTAGCAGGGAAGGGAGGCAATCAGCCCCAGCATTTT,CASSLAGKGGNQPQHF
.,TRBJ2-7,TRBV29-1,TRBD1,TGCAGCGTTGAGGGGCCCCTGACAGGGGAATACGAGCAGTACTTC,CSVEGPLTGEYEQYF
.,TRBJ2-7,TRBV4-3,TRBD1,TGCGCCAGCAGCCATCCAGGGGGTTTCGAGCAGTACTTC,CASSHPGGFEQYF
.,TRBJ2-1,TRBV30,TRBD2,TGTGCCATCCGGGGGGGCCTGTACAATGAGCAGTTCTTC,CAIRGGLYNEQFF
.,TRBJ2-7,TRBV6-5,.,TGTGCCAGCAGTTCGACTAGTCTCGAGCAGTACTTC,CASSSTSLEQYF
.,TRBJ2-1,TRBV9,.,TGTGCCAGCAGCCCAGGGGGGTCTGATTACAATGAGCAGTTCTTC,CASSPGGSDYNEQFF
.,TRBJ1-5,TRBV20-1,TRBD1,TGCAGTGCGGACAGGGTGAGGAATCAGCCCCAGCATTTT,CSADRVRNQPQHF
.,TRBJ1-6,TRBV7-9,TRBD1,TGTGCCAGCAGACCTACAGGGGGTGGTTCACCCCTCCACTTT,CASRPTGGGSPLHF
few,TRBJ2-1,TRBV7-2,.,TGTGCCAGCAGCTTAGGTCCGGGCGGCGTATACAATGAGCAGTTCTTC,CASSLGPGGVYNEQFF
.,TRBJ2-3,TRBV7-8,.,TGTGCCAGCAGCTTATATCAGGACAGCACAGATACGCAGTATTTT,CASSLYQDSTDTQYF